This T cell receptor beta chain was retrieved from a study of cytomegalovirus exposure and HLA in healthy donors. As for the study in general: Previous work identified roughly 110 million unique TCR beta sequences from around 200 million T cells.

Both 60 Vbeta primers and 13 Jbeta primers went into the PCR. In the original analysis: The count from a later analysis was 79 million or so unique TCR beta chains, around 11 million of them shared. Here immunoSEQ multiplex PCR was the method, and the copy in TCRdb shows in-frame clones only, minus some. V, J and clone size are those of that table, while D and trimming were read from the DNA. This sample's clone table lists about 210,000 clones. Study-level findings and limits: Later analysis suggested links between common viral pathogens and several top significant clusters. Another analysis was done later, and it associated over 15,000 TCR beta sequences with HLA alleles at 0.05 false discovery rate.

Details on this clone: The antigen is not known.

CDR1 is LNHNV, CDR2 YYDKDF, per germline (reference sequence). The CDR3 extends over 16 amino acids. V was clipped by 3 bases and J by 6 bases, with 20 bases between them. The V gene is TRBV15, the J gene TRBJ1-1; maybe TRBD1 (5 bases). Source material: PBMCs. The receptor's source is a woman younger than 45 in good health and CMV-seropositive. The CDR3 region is CATSRRGGTYKAEAFF. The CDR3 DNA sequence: TGTGCCACCAGCAGGAGGGGAGGGACCTACAAGGCTGAAGCTTTCTTT.